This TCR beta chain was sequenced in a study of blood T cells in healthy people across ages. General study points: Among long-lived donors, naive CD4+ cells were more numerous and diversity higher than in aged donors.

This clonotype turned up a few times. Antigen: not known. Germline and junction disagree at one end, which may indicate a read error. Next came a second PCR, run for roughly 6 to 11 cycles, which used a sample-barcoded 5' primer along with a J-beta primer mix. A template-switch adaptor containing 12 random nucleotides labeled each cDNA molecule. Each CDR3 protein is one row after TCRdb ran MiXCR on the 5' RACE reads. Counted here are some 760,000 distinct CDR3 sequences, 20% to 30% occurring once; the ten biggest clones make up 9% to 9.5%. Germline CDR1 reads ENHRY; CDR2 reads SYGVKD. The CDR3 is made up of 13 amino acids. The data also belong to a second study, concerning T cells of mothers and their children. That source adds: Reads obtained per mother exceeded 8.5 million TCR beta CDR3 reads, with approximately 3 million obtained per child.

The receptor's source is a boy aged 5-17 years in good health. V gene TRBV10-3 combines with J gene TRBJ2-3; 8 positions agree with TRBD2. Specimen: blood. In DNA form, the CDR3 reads TGCGCCATCACGGGACTAGTTGGAGATACGCAGTATTTT. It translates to CAITGLVGDTQYF.